These 27 T cell receptor beta chains were all obtained from the same sample, sequenced in a study of a mutant IDH1 vaccine in newly diagnosed glioma. Sequencing was performed with immunoSEQ multiplex PCR; in TCRdb, only in-frame clones are kept and a portion is missing. Among about 50,000 clones, about 80% were seen once, and the ten largest hold around 7.4%. Their recognized antigens are unknown. Indicated time point: week 5, during vaccination. Every single dose of the vaccine, 300 ug of mutant IDH1 20-mer peptide, came with topical imiquimod. The sample was PBMCs, taken from a glioma patient whose treatment included an IDH1 peptide vaccine. These receptors were taken from a woman in her forties or fifties with glioma.

Notes on this clone: Other DNA sequences within the sample encode an identical CDR3. The chain recombines TRBV5-6 with TRBJ2-7, with no clear D. V was pared by 0 bases and J by 7 bases, with 5 bases between. CDR1 SGHDT and CDR2 YYEEEE come from the germline V gene. The CDR3 has 11 amino acids. The chain's CDR3 is CASSLAGEQYF. In DNA, the CDR3 is TGTGCCAGCAGCTTGGCGGGTGAGCAGTACTTC.

This clone has a single count. The CDR3 nucleotides read TGTGCCACCAGCAGAGAACAGGGGATGAACACTGAAGCTTTCTTT. This gives the protein CATSREQGMNTEAFF. This chain links TRBV15 with TRBJ1-1; 7 bases match TRBD1. With 0 bases clipped from V and 0 bases from J, the junction kept 1 base outside the gene matches. The CDR3 runs to 15 residues. Germline V gives CDR1 LNHNV, CDR2 YYDKDF (reference sequence).

The chain couples TRBV5-1 to TRBJ1-6; 9 bases are shared with TRBD1. Germline assignment: CDR1 SGHRS and CDR2 YFSETQ. This CDR3 is built from 15 residues. With V trimmed by 3 bases and J by 8 bases, 6 bases remained unmatched. The CDR3 loop is CASSSPGQGDSPLHF. CDR3 bases: TGCGCCAGCAGCTCACCGGGACAGGGTGATTCACCCCTCCACTTT. The whole variable domain, filled in from reference TRBV5-1 and TRBJ1-6, reads KAGVTQTPRYLIKTRGQQVTLSCSPISGHRSVSWYQQTPGQGLQFLFEYFSETQRNKGNFPGRFSGRQFSNSRSEMNVSTLELGDSALYLCASSSPGQGDSPLHFGNGTRLTVT.

The V call is TRBV19, the J call TRBJ1-5, with D possibly TRBD1 on 6 matching bases. V gave up 5 bases and J gave up 0 bases, with 11 bases separating them. The germline V gene has CDR1 LNHDA and CDR2 SQIVND (reference sequence). The CDR3 has 15 amino acids. The CDR3 nucleotides are TGTGCCAGTAGTCTGAGGACAGATAGCAATCAGCCCCAGCATTTT. This encodes CASSLRTDSNQPQHF. Using reference TRBV19 and TRBJ1-5 for the parts outside the CDR3, the full variable domain is DGGITQSPKYLFRKEGQNVTLSCEQNLNHDAMYWYRQDPGQGLRLIYYSQIVNDFQKGDIAEGYSVSREKKESFPLTVTSAQKNPTAFYLCASSLRTDSNQPQHFGDGTRLSIL.

The chain uses TRBV7-2 and TRBJ2-7; D perhaps matches TRBD1 (6 bases). The length of the CDR3 is 15 residues. The ends were cut back, 1 base at V and 2 bases at J, with 12 bases in the middle. Germline values: CDR1 SGHTA, CDR2 FQGNSA. This CDR3 is CASSLVPRGAYEQYF. Written as DNA, the CDR3 is TGTGCCAGCAGCTTAGTTCCCAGGGGTGCCTACGAGCAGTACTTC.

This chain joins TRBV7-9 and TRBJ2-2; a weak D match, TRBD2 (5 bases). The V gene lost 4 bases and the J gene lost 0 bases, with 9 bases spanning the gap. Per germline, CDR1 SEHNR and CDR2 FQNEAQ (reference sequence). The CDR3 sequence is 15 residues long. This CDR3 is CASSSGLTNTGELFF. CDR3 DNA: TGTGCCAGCAGCTCAGGACTTACGAACACCGGGGAGCTGTTTTTT.

The chain employs TRBV30 and TRBJ2-2; 7 nucleotides agree with TRBD2. This CDR3 is 15 amino acids long. J gave up 7 bases and V 0 bases, and 8 bases lay outside the gene matches. CDR1 GTSNPN and CDR2 SVGIG come from the germline V gene (reference sequence). The CDR3 here is CAWSVHSGLSGELFF. As DNA, the CDR3 is TGTGCCTGGAGTGTACATAGCGGGCTGAGCGGGGAGCTGTTTTTT.

The chain couples TRBV19 to TRBJ1-5; D gene ambiguous. This CDR3 is built from 13 residues. CDR1 is LNHDA and CDR2 is SQIVND in the germline V gene (reference sequence). V was clipped by 3 bases and J by 5 bases, with 8 bases between them. CDR3 sequence reads: CASSMGSYQPQHF. CDR3 DNA: TGTGCCAGTAGTATGGGCAGCTATCAGCCCCAGCATTTT. Supplemented by reference TRBV19 and TRBJ1-5, the full variable domain reads DGGITQSPKYLFRKEGQNVTLSCEQNLNHDAMYWYRQDPGQGLRLIYYSQIVNDFQKGDIAEGYSVSREKKESFPLTVTSAQKNPTAFYLCASSMGSYQPQHFGDGTRLSIL.

This chain uses TRBV29-1 with TRBJ1-1, with a tentative D call TRBD1 (5 bases). The CDR3 spans 14 residues. Trimming left V 6 bases short and J 4 bases short, with 18 bases between. Looked up from germline, CDR1 is SQVTM and CDR2 is ANQGSEA. The CDR3 sequence: CSVGSGHRVTEAFF. The CDR3 bases are TGCAGCGTGGGTTCAGGACATAGGGTCACTGAAGCTTTCTTT.

The gene calls are TRBV30 and TRBJ2-3; possible D gene TRBD1, 6 bases. There are 14 residues in the CDR3. CDR1 is GTSNPN and CDR2 is SVGIG in the germline V gene (reference sequence). Trimming shortened V by 3 bases and J by 2 bases, and 12 bases separated the two germline ends. The CDR3: CAWSRDTNTDTQYF. The CDR3 DNA is TGTGCCTGGAGCCGGGACACCAACACAGATACGCAGTATTTT.

This sequence joins TRBV6-5 and TRBJ2-7; D may be TRBD2 (6 bases). Germline CDR1 is MNHEY and CDR2 is SVGAGI. The CDR3 totals 13 residues. Trimming removed 6 bases from V and 4 bases from J, with 13 bases in between. CDR3 amino acids: CASRREALYEQYF. CDR3 coding DNA: TGTGCCAGCAGGAGGGAGGCCCTTTACGAGCAGTACTTC.

The V gene is TRBV9, the J gene TRBJ2-1; D uncertain. Deletions cut 0 bases from V and 1 base from J, with 5 bases between. This CDR3 region has 14 residues. In germline, CDR1 is SGDLS, CDR2 YYNGEE. In DNA, the CDR3 is TGTGCCAGCAGCGTAGGGGGTTCCTACAATGAGCAGTTCTTC. Residues: CASSVGGSYNEQFF.

This clone appeared a few times. The chain links TRBV30 to TRBJ2-7; TRBD1 is a possible D gene (6 bases). Germline V lookup: CDR1 GTSNPN, CDR2 SVGIG (reference sequence). Trimming removed 4 bases at V and 3 bases at J, with 19 bases between. CDR3 length: 15 residues. The CDR3 coding sequence is TGTGCCTGGAAATTAGGGGGAGACTACTTCTACGAGCAGTACTTC. Translating it yields CAWKLGGDYFYEQYF.

This chain links TRBV6-5 with TRBJ2-7; D ambiguous. Trimming removed 6 bases from V and 5 bases from J, with 11 bases in between. The CDR3 totals 12 residues. The germline gives CDR1 MNHEY, CDR2 SVGAGI. The CDR3 coding sequence is TGTGCCAGCAGCCTCATAAGGGACGAGCAGTACTTC. This gives the protein CASSLIRDEQYF.

The chain links TRBV2 to TRBJ2-4, with D possibly matching TRBD1 (5 bases). Germline V gives CDR1 SNHLY, CDR2 FYNNEI. CDR3 size: 16 residues. The V end lost 2 bases, the J end lost 2 bases, and 13 bases lay between the germline ends. The DNA for the CDR3 is TGTGCCAGCAGTGAACTGACAGATCTAACCAAAAACATTCAGTACTTC. Translating gives CASSELTDLTKNIQYF.

This chain connects TRBV27 to TRBJ1-4; maybe TRBD1 (6 bases). Germline CDR1 is MNHEY and CDR2 is SMNVEV (reference sequence). V was pared by 4 bases and J by 7 bases, with 16 bases between. The CDR3 has 15 residues. CDR3 sequence reads: CASSSLQGSGEKLFF. The CDR3 region has the DNA TGTGCCAGCAGTTCCCTACAGGGATCAGGTGAAAAACTGTTTTTT.

The CDR3, as DNA: TGTGCCAGCAGTGTCACTGGAAACACCATATATTTT. Protein product: CASSVTGNTIYF. The V gene is TRBV2, the J gene TRBJ1-3; D unresolved. Germline V CDR1 and CDR2: SNHLY, FYNNEI. V was cut by 4 bases and J by 2 bases, with 3 bases left in between. This CDR3 spans 12 amino acids.

The chain has TRBV4-2 and TRBJ1-4; D unclear. Germline values: CDR1 LGHNA, CDR2 YNFKEQ. The CDR3 spans 16 residues. The V end lost 6 bases, the J end lost 0 bases, and 14 bases lay between the germline ends. DNA of the CDR3: TGTGCCAGCAGAGACCAGTTTGGCGCAACTAATGAAAAACTGTTTTTT. Amino acid sequence: CASRDQFGATNEKLFF.

This chain connects TRBV9 to TRBJ2-7, with 8 bases identical to TRBD1. Germline V gives CDR1 SGDLS, CDR2 YYNGEE. There are 14 residues in the CDR3. The trim removed 4 bases at V and 2 bases at J, leaving 5 bases unmatched. CDR3 sequence: CASSIGTGPYEQYF. The CDR3 coding sequence is TGTGCCAGCAGCATTGGGACAGGACCCTACGAGCAGTACTTC. The entire variable domain, with the rest obtained from reference TRBV9 and TRBJ2-7, is as follows: DSGVTQTPKHLITATGQRVTLRCSPRSGDLSVYWYQQSLDQGLQFLIQYYNGEERAKGNILERFSAQQFPDLHSELNLSSLELGDSALYFCASSIGTGPYEQYFGPGTRLTVT.

The rearrangement links TRBV10-3 to TRBJ2-7; tentatively, D is TRBD1 (6 bases). V lost 6 bases to trimming and J lost 3 bases, with 12 bases between them. The germline CDR1 and CDR2 sequences are ENHRY and SYGVKD. This CDR3 contains 13 residues. The CDR3 region has the DNA TGTGCCATCAGGACAGGCGACCTCTACGAGCAGTACTTC. It is translated as CAIRTGDLYEQYF.

The V and J genes are TRBV6-5 and TRBJ1-2; TRBD1 might be the D (5 bases). V was clipped by 8 bases and J by 7 bases, with 23 bases between them. Per germline, CDR1 MNHEY and CDR2 SVGAGI. The CDR3 has 15 residues. The CDR3 is CASGSAGPPMTGYTF. CDR3 in DNA: TGTGCCAGCGGGTCAGCAGGGCCGCCTATGACTGGCTACACCTTC.

This clone came up a few times. CDR3 loop: CASIRSVNTGELFF. In DNA form, the CDR3 reads TGTGCCAGCATCAGATCGGTGAACACCGGGGAGCTGTTTTTT. The V call is TRBV7-2, the J call TRBJ2-2; D gene ambiguous. V was clipped by 7 bases and J by 1 base, with 10 bases between them. The germline V gene encodes CDR1 SGHTA and CDR2 FQGNSA. This CDR3 is built from 14 residues.

This clone was detected only a few times. The rearrangement uses TRBV6-1 and TRBJ1-4; 9 nucleotides align to TRBD1. The CDR3 contains 14 residues. Germline V gene data show CDR1 as MNHNS and CDR2 as SASEGT. With 3 bases clipped from V and 5 bases from J, the junction kept 1 base outside the gene matches. CDR3 DNA sequence: TGTGCCAGCAGTGAGGGACAGGGAAATGAAAAACTGTTTTTT. This encodes CASSEGQGNEKLFF.

The gene calls are TRBV6-6 and TRBJ1-1; 7 positions match TRBD1. V trimming: 5 bases; J trimming: 6 bases; junction bases outside the gene matches: 6. Germline V gives CDR1 MNHNY, CDR2 SVGAGI (reference sequence). The CDR3 length is 13 residues. The CDR3 protein is CASSPQGGPEAFF. The CDR3, as DNA: TGTGCCAGCAGTCCCCAGGGGGGCCCTGAAGCTTTCTTT.

The J gene is TRBJ2-3, the V gene TRBV19, with 8 bases fitting TRBD1. Germline V gene data show CDR1 as LNHDA and CDR2 as SQIVND (reference sequence). CDR3 size: 16 residues. V lost 4 bases, J lost 3 bases, and 9 bases stayed unmatched. The CDR3 DNA follows: TGTGCCAGTAGTAGAGACAGGGGCGTGAGGACAGATACGCAGTATTTT. Amino acid sequence: CASSRDRGVRTDTQYF.

This clone was observed once. This rearrangement joins TRBV30 to TRBJ1-2, with TRBD1 as a possible D gene (5 bases). This CDR3 is 16 amino acids long. The V end was cut by 2 bases, the J end by 4 bases, with 20 bases between. Germline lookup yields CDR1 GTSNPN and CDR2 SVGIG (reference sequence). The CDR3 protein is CAWSPTTDQFVYGYTF. CDR3 DNA: TGTGCCTGGAGTCCGACGACAGACCAGTTCGTCTATGGCTACACCTTC.

The DNA for the CDR3 is TGTGCCAGCAGCTGGAAGTGGGGGGATGAAAAACTGTTTTTT. It codes for CASSWKWGDEKLFF. V gene TRBV7-2 combines with J gene TRBJ1-4; possibly TRBD1 for D (5 bases). Trimming removed 4 bases at V and 6 bases at J, with 12 bases between. The CDR3 spans 14 residues. Germline values: CDR1 SGHTA, CDR2 FQGNSA.